What follows describes a single T cell receptor beta chain. Its antigen is unknown. TCRdb ran MiXCR on the RT-PCR reads and lists one entry per CDR3 protein. Among around 33,000 distinct CDR3 sequences listed, almost 60% were seen once. The V segment lost 11 bases and the J segment 3 bases; nucleotides outside the gene matches: 12. This CDR3 region has 15 residues. Germline CDR1 KGHSH, CDR2 LQKENI. The entry originates in a study of yellow fever vaccine responses in identical twins. Study-level findings and limits: Reported findings indicate that twins' vaccine T cell responses seemed partially convergent, partially personalized.

This receptor was obtained from a woman aged 18 to 35 who received the yellow fever vaccine. The sample was T cells from blood (PBMCs), unsorted or a sorted subset (not recorded which), taken before or after yellow fever vaccination (not recorded which). The rearrangement joins TRBV18 to TRBJ2-5; 10 positions agree with TRBD2. The CDR3 DNA is TGTGCCTCGTCACGGACTAGCGGAGAGGAAGAGACCCAGTACTTC. The encoded protein is CASSRTSGEEETQYF.